This TCR beta chain appears in the sequencing data of a study of T cells in women clearing cervical HPV infection. All donors had a single incident cervical HPV16 infection, not prevalent. Some clones are missing from TCRdb's copy, which holds only in-frame ones; the method was immunoSEQ multiplex PCR. Listed are approximately 21,000 clones; roughly 3% falls within the top ten. Sequenced sample: blood buffy coat. The receptor was isolated from a woman between 18 and 69 years old with a cervical HPV16 infection that either progressed to CIN3+ or cleared (not recorded which).

The CDR3 DNA, read in part, is TGTGCCACCTACAGGGTCCCCTACGAG. This encodes CATYRVPYE. Given in full, the CDR3 is CATYRVPYEQYF. This rearrangement joins TRBV6-2 or TRBV6-3 to TRBJ2-7; possible D gene TRBD1, 6 bases. Coverage ceases 3 residues before the CDR3 finishes, and the germline J gene fills in the end. Deletions cut 10 bases from V and 2 bases from J, with 12 bases between. The CDR3 has 12 amino acids. Germline loops: CDR1 MNHEY, CDR2 SVGEGT.